The rows below give T cell receptor beta chains drawn from one sample of a study of PD-L1 blockade in urothelial cancer. Sequenced by immunoSEQ multiplex PCR; TCRdb stores in-frame clones only, minus some. The data show about 53,000 clones, roughly 85% seen once. The sample here was PBMCs, taken around atezolizumab (anti-PD-L1) treatment. These receptors were taken from a woman in her sixties with urothelial cancer. Both conserved end residues are part of each CDR3. D genes are given only for firm matches. Rows give clone size only sometimes, using once, few, many, or a class for an expanded clone.

TRBV6-5	.	.	TRBJ1-2	CASTRRDIHGYTF	TGTGCCAGCACCCGCCGGGACATCCATGGCTACACCTTC
TRBV20-1	.	.	TRBJ1-5	CSARGEAQHF	TGCAGTGCTAGAGGGGAGGCCCAGCATTTT
TRBV10-3	.	TRBD1	TRBJ2-7	CAISASPGTGSHGLSEQYF	TGTGCCATCAGTGCCAGTCCCGGGACAGGGTCCCACGGGCTAAGCGAGCAGTACTTC
TRBV28	.	TRBD1	TRBJ2-5	CASSPLQGAGETQYF	TGTGCCAGCAGTCCGTTACAGGGGGCAGGGGAGACCCAGTACTTC
TRBV6-6	.	TRBD1	TRBJ2-7	CASSDIGTGDYEQYF	TGTGCCAGCAGTGACATCGGGACAGGGGATTACGAGCAGTACTTC
TRBV4-3	few	.	TRBJ1-1	CASSQDSVGSGTEAFF	TGCGCCAGCAGCCAAGATTCGGTCGGTTCCGGGACTGAAGCTTTCTTT
TRBV7-9	.	.	TRBJ1-2	CASSLATIRIGGYTF	TGTGCCAGCAGCTTAGCGACTATTAGAATCGGTGGCTACACCTTC
TRBV19	.	TRBD1	TRBJ2-6	CASTRQGAPGANVLTF	TGTGCCAGTACCCGGCAGGGGGCGCCTGGGGCCAACGTCCTGACTTTC
TRBV14	.	.	TRBJ2-4	CASSQGPRWDIQYF	TGTGCCAGCAGCCAAGGGCCCAGGTGGGACATTCAGTACTTC
TRBV5-6	once	.	TRBJ1-6	CASSFGAVNVPLHF	TGTGCCAGCAGCTTTGGGGCGGTGAACGTTCCCCTCCACTTT
TRBV18	.	.	TRBJ1-2	CASSPMDSALYTF	TGTGCCAGCTCACCAATGGACAGTGCTCTATACACCTTC
TRBV28	.	TRBD1	TRBJ1-6	CASSPRGQGPSALHF	TGTGCCAGCAGCCCAAGGGGACAGGGGCCTTCGGCCCTCCACTTT
TRBV14	.	.	TRBJ2-7	CASSQERRGEQYF	TGTGCCAGCAGCCAAGAAAGGAGAGGGGAGCAGTACTTC
TRBV27	.	.	TRBJ1-2	CASSPLGEVGSYTF	TGTGCCAGCAGTCCCTTGGGGGAGGTAGGGAGCTACACCTTC
TRBV18	.	.	TRBJ2-5	CASSAGRETQYF	TGTGCCAGCTCGGCAGGCAGAGAGACCCAGTACTTC
TRBV5-6	.	.	TRBJ2-1	CASSLQYNEQFF	TGTGCCAGCAGCCTCCAGTACAATGAGCAGTTCTTC
TRBV28	.	.	TRBJ2-5	CASREHQGRPRQETQYF	TGTGCCAGCAGGGAACATCAAGGCCGCCCGAGGCAAGAGACCCAGTACTTC
TRBV29-1	.	TRBD1	TRBJ2-7	CSVNGQAVGYEQYF	TGCAGCGTTAACGGACAGGCGGTGGGGTACGAGCAGTACTTC
TRBV7-9	.	.	TRBJ1-1	CASSLTQANTEAFF	TGTGCCAGCAGCCTAACCCAGGCGAACACTGAAGCTTTCTTT